This T cell receptor (beta chain) was obtained from a study of CD8+CD57+ T cells in acquired aplastic anemia. Turning to the study itself: Sorted CD4+ and CD8+ cells yielded around 3.2 ug of DNA on average.

The trim removed 5 bases at V and 6 bases at J, leaving 6 bases unmatched. The CDR3 covers 16 residues. Germline lookup yields CDR1 SGHVS and CDR2 FQNEAQ. Genomic DNA, serving as template, underwent TCR beta VDJ and CDR3 profiling. A single record per CDR3 protein comes from TCRdb applying MiXCR to the reads. The table includes under 250,000 distinct CDR3 sequences, around 46% detected once. Patients sequenced had flow cytometry evidence of CD8+CD57+ cell expansion. The enrolled patients all had severe acquired aplastic anemia. Specimen: sorted CD4+, CD8+, or CD8+CD57+ T cells (not recorded which) from PBMCs. The rearrangement links TRBV7-8 to TRBJ2-3, with 15 nucleotides matching TRBD2. The TCR comes from a human donor with aplastic anemia. CDR3 DNA sequence: TGTGCCAGCAGCCAAAGGACTAGCGGGGGGGCTGATACGCAGTATTTT. Translation gives CASSQRTSGGADTQYF.